This T cell receptor (beta chain) was identified during a study of blood T cell repertoires in COVID-19 (dated by TCRdb to about 2020). Turning to the overall study: Collaborator samples came from the United States, Italy and Spain and covered acute and convalescent phases of COVID-19. The samples were drawn from the first 160 participants of the ongoing ImmuneRACE study and from 950 to 1,500 subjects provided by 6 global collaborators. The dataset comprised deeply sampled blood TCRbeta repertoires from subjects exposed to, actively infected with, or recovered from COVID-19. The repertoires were made available in a free public database intended to serve as a resource for research on the immune response to SARS-CoV-2. The material from the prospective study consisted of cDNA or gDNA derived from T cells, B-cell-depleted T cells, or PBMCs. Sample metadata almost always included a de-identified subject ID, COVID-19 status, age in years and sex. HLA class I and class II types, where available, came from metadata supplied by the sample provider rather than from assay-based typing. Overall study outcomes, separate from this receptor: The amount of clinical and demographic metadata varied by source and participant and was provided uncurated.

V is shortened by 5 bases, J by 4 bases, and the region joining them spans 15 bases. CDR1 and CDR2 (SQVTM, ANQGSEA) derive from the germline V gene. Counted from cysteine to phenylalanine, this CDR3 has 14 amino acids. Left in the record is the CDR3 DNA by itself, 42 bases read in frame from the first base. TCRbeta CDR3 regions were amplified from genomic DNA using the immunoSEQ Assay, a bias-controlled multiplex PCR. The authors' analysis ran thus. The number of nucleated cells in each sample was estimated from the amplification of reference gene primers within the assay. To quantify the absolute abundance of each unique TCRbeta CDR3 rearrangement, sequence reads were collapsed and filtered. Productive Simpson clonality was computed per sample as the square root of Simpson's diversity index over productive rearrangements. TCRdb carries this immuneACCESS record with in-frame sequences only. Its versions omit some clonotypes, under half of them owing to an unresolved V gene in the studies checked, with the rest unexplained. The D gene and trimming were derived from the DNA, and the V and J assignments and clone size from that table. The sample table holds about 140,000 clones, of which more than 75% were seen once. The ten largest clones capture roughly 3.9% of the sample.

To note about this clone: Its antigen remains unidentified. There are no base qualities to consult, and no much larger clone falls within one base.

The collaborating institutions used their own protocols to collect whole blood in K2EDTA tubes. Collaborator samples were shipped for TCRbeta analysis as frozen whole blood, isolated PBMCs, or DNA extracted from either sample type. The V and J genes are TRBV29-1 and TRBJ2-1; D gene: possibly TRBD2, on 5 matching bases. Sample: peripheral blood. The sequence derives from a woman older than 75 with acute or convalescent COVID-19. The CDR3 has the sequence CSVLIREAYNEQFF. The bases read TGCAGCGTTCTGATACGGGAAGCTTACAATGAGCAGTTCTTC.